The following is a T cell receptor (beta chain) sequence with its context. Source study methods: Nucleated cell number was recorded as an estimate derived from reference gene primer amplification. Some clones are missing from TCRdb's copy, which holds only in-frame ones; the method was immunoSEQ multiplex PCR. V and J calls and clone size come straight from that table; D and trimming were deduced from the DNA. The table lists 30,000 to 40,000 clones, approximately 88% of them singletons. Per germline, CDR1 SGHAT and CDR2 FQDESV (reference sequence). This CDR3 comprises 14 residues. V gave up 6 bases and J gave up 7 bases, with 16 bases separating them. The source of the sample is a study of blood T cell repertoires in COVID-19. Background on the study: Italy, Spain and the United States were the sources of the convalescent and acute COVID-19 samples. Sample material is recorded as cDNA or gDNA derived from T cells, B-cell-depleted T cells, or PBMCs.

The receptor comes from a human donor in a cohort sampled during active COVID-19. Material: peripheral blood. The chain links TRBV11-1 to TRBJ2-1, with a tentative D call TRBD2 (5 bases). CDR3 in amino acids: CASRRKAERNEQFF. CDR3 in DNA: TGTGCCAGCAGAAGGAAAGCTGAGCGGAATGAGCAGTTCTTC.